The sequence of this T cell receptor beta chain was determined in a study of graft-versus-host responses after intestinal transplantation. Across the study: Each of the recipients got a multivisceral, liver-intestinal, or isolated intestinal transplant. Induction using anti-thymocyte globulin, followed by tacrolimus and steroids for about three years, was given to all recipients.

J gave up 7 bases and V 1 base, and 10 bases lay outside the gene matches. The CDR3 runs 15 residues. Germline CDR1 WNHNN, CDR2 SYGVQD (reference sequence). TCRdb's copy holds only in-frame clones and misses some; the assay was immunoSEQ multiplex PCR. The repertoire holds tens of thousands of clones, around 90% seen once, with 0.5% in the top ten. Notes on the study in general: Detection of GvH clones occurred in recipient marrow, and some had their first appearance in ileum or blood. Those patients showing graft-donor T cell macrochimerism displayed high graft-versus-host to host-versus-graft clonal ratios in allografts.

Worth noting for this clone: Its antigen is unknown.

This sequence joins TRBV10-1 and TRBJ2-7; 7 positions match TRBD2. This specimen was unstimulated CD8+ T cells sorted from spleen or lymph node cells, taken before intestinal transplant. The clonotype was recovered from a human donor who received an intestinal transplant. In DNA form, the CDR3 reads TGCGCCAGCAGTGAGTATGAGCGGGGTGGTGGTGAGCAGTACTTC. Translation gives CASSEYERGGGEQYF.